A single sample is the source of the 28 T cell receptor beta chains below, sequenced in a study of human T cells and chemical hapten exposure. Time point meaning: pre-sensitization, week 0. Treatment meaning: therapeutic diphenylcyclopropenone sensitization with weekly scalp DPC. TCRdb recomputed calls from the RACE reads with MiXCR, one row per CDR3 protein. The table has tens of thousands of distinct CDR3 sequences, approximately 9.8% seen once; the top ten hold 14% to 15%. The material sequenced was whole blood, taken in connection with sensitization to the hapten diphenylcyclopropenone (DPC). The receptors here all came from a woman between 40 and 55 years old with alopecia areata. Some clones in this sample may be carry-over from other donors' samples.

Only a few counts were recorded for this clonotype. The CDR3: CASSWGDITDTQYF. The DNA for the CDR3 is TGTGCCAGCAGTTGGGGGGACATCACAGATACGCAGTATTTT. The chain couples TRBV6-6 to TRBJ2-3; the D call may be TRBD1 or TRBD2 (6 bases each). Trimming left V 4 bases short and J 2 bases short, with 10 bases between. The V gene's germline CDR1 is MNHNY and CDR2 SVGAGI (reference sequence). This CDR3 has 14 residues.

This clonotype appeared many times. This sequence joins TRBV5-5 and TRBJ2-7, with D maybe TRBD1 (5 bases). Per germline, CDR1 SGHKS and CDR2 YYEKEE (reference sequence). CDR3 size: 15 residues. Between the trimmed V and J ends, which lost 1 base and 2 bases, there was a span of 13 bases. CDR3 sequence: CASSLTAGLTYEQYF. DNA of the CDR3: TGTGCCAGCAGCTTGACGGCAGGGTTGACCTACGAGCAGTACTTC.

Many counts were recorded for this clonotype. The CDR3 nucleotides read TGTGCCACCAGTTCTGAGAACACCGGGGAGCTGTTTTTT. This translates into CATSSENTGELFF. This rearrangement joins TRBV24-1 to TRBJ2-2; D is unclear. CDR1 is KGHDR and CDR2 is SFDVKD in the germline V gene. The V end was cut by 6 bases, the J end by 1 base, with 5 bases between. This CDR3 contains 13 residues.

This clonotype was seen ten or more times. This chain uses TRBV19 with TRBJ2-6; 7 nucleotides line up with TRBD1. The CDR3 loop spans 18 amino acids. Trimming took 4 bases from V and 1 from J; bases not matched to a gene: 10. Germline loops: CDR1 LNHDA, CDR2 SQIVND (reference sequence). The CDR3 coding sequence is TGTGCCAGTAGTAGCAAGACAGGGATCGCTTCTGGGGCCAACGTCCTGACTTTC. Protein sequence: CASSSKTGIASGANVLTF.

This clonotype has at least ten counts. As DNA, the CDR3 is TGCAGTGCTAGAGGGTTAACTAGCGGGGGGCCTTCAGAGACCCAGTACTTC. Protein: CSARGLTSGGPSETQYF. This chain uses TRBV20-1 with TRBJ2-5; 12 bases line up with TRBD2. The J segment lost 4 bases and the V segment lost 1 base, leaving 10 bases of the junction unmatched. CDR1 is DFQATT and CDR2 is SNEGSKA in the germline V gene (reference sequence). The CDR3 covers 17 residues.

The chain is built from TRBV6-1 and TRBJ1-5; possible D gene TRBD1, 5 bases. The CDR3 has 12 amino acids. Germline lookup yields CDR1 MNHNS and CDR2 SASEGT. Trimming shortened V by 7 bases and J by 6 bases, and 10 bases separated the two germline ends. The chain's CDR3 is CASTGGSQPQHF. The DNA of the CDR3 is TGTGCCAGCACGGGGGGGTCTCAGCCCCAGCATTTT.

J is TRBJ2-5 and V is TRBV2, with unresolved D. Germline V gene data show CDR1 as SNHLY and CDR2 as FYNNEI. Trimming removed 5 bases at V and 5 bases at J, with 12 bases between. CDR3 length equals 13 residues. CDR3: CASSRDNSETQYF. In DNA form, the CDR3 reads TGTGCCAGCAGTAGAGACAACTCGGAGACCCAGTACTTC.

This clonotype has ten or more counts. The chain joins TRBV6-2 or TRBV6-3 to TRBJ2-3, with 13 bases identical to TRBD2. Per germline, CDR1 MNHEY and CDR2 SVGEGT. CDR3 length equals 16 residues. V lost 6 bases, J lost 5 bases, and 8 bases stayed unmatched. In DNA, the CDR3 is TGTGCCAGCAGCCCAAGATGGACTAGCGGGGGAGATACGCAGTATTTT. It is translated as CASSPRWTSGGDTQYF.

In its sample, this clonotype was seen many times. The V and J genes are TRBV7-2 and TRBJ2-5, with D perhaps assigned TRBD1 or TRBD2 (5 bases each). V was pared by 4 bases and J by 5 bases, with 14 bases between. CDR1 and CDR2 (germline): SGHTA, FQGNSA. The CDR3 runs to 14 residues. The CDR3 protein is CASSSNWGGETQYF. CDR3 nucleotides: TGTGCCAGCAGCTCAAACTGGGGCGGGGAGACCCAGTACTTC.

V gene TRBV19 combines with J gene TRBJ2-5; D gene unclear. Trimming left V 4 bases short and J 5 bases short, with 14 bases between. The CDR3 has 14 amino acids. The germline V gene encodes CDR1 LNHDA and CDR2 SQIVND (reference sequence). The CDR3 loop reads CASSTHIGRETQYF. The CDR3, as DNA: TGTGCCAGTAGTACCCACATCGGGCGGGAGACCCAGTACTTC.

This clonotype was recorded at least ten times. The chain combines TRBV14 with TRBJ1-4, with D tentatively TRBD1 (6 bases). Germline CDR1 and CDR2: SGHDN and FVKESK. Trimming took off 0 bases at V and 6 bases at J, with 14 bases between the two ends. This CDR3 region has 16 residues. The CDR3 spells CASSQDLTEGDEKLFF. For the CDR3, the DNA is TGTGCCAGCAGCCAAGATCTCACGGAGGGGGATGAAAAACTGTTTTTT.

This clonotype is categorized as medium-sized. This chain joins TRBV12-3 or TRBV12-4 and TRBJ2-7; D unresolved. V lost 0 bases to trimming and J lost 2 bases, with 11 bases between them. The CDR3 totals 15 residues. This chain's CDR3 is CASSLARTAPYEQYF. The CDR3 nucleotides read TGTGCCAGCAGTTTAGCGCGGACGGCTCCCTACGAGCAGTACTTC.

This chain connects TRBV5-6 to TRBJ2-7; 14 bases match TRBD2. The ends lost 4 bases at V and 2 bases at J; junction bases unmatched: 5. Germline CDR1 is SGHDT and CDR2 is YYEEEE. CDR3 size: 16 residues. The CDR3 DNA reads TGTGCCAGCAGCCCAGAGACTAGCGGGGGGGCCTACGAGCAGTACTTC. Translating it yields CASSPETSGGAYEQYF.

This clonotype was detected only a few times. The rearrangement uses TRBV5-1 and TRBJ1-2; no clear D. V was cut by 0 bases and J by 3 bases, with 12 bases left in between. The CDR3 runs to 15 residues. The germline gives CDR1 SGHRS, CDR2 YFSETQ. This CDR3 is CASSLVADNYYGYTF. The CDR3 DNA sequence: TGCGCCAGCAGCTTGGTAGCCGACAACTACTATGGCTACACCTTC.

This clonotype showed up many times. The chain has TRBV27 and TRBJ2-1; a weak D match, TRBD2 (6 bases). The CDR3 is 13 residues long. Trimming shortened V by 3 bases and J by 9 bases, and 12 bases separated the two germline ends. Germline V lookup: CDR1 MNHEY, CDR2 SMNVEV (reference sequence). CDR3 DNA: TGTGCCAGCAGTTTGGGAAGGGGAGGTGAGCAGTTCTTC. Translated, it gives CASSLGRGGEQFF.

The chain links TRBV30 to TRBJ2-1; perhaps D is TRBD1 or TRBD2 (5 bases each). The CDR3 covers 11 residues. Trimming took off 1 base at V and 10 bases at J, with 8 bases between the two ends. The germline gives CDR1 GTSNPN, CDR2 SVGIG (reference sequence). The DNA for the CDR3 is TGTGCCTGGAGTGGCAGGGACGAGCAGTTCTTC. This encodes CAWSGRDEQFF.

This clonotype was counted at least ten times. The CDR3, as DNA: TGTGCCACCAGTCAAAGGGATACGCGGGGCTACACCTTC. It codes for CATSQRDTRGYTF. The chain uses TRBV24-1 and TRBJ1-2; D is unresolved. Trimming removed 6 bases from V and 8 bases from J, with 15 bases in between. Germline lookup yields CDR1 KGHDR and CDR2 SFDVKD. This CDR3 has 13 residues.

This clonotype was recorded many times. The genes are TRBV3-1 and TRBJ2-3, with 10 positions matching TRBD2. V trimming: 4 bases; J trimming: 2 bases; junction bases outside the gene matches: 3. The CDR3 consists of 15 residues. In germline, CDR1 is LGHDT, CDR2 YNNKEL (reference sequence). CDR3 sequence: CASSPGLAITDTQYF. CDR3 in DNA: TGTGCCAGCAGCCCGGGACTAGCGATCACAGATACGCAGTATTTT.

This clonotype has a count of ten or more. The V gene is TRBV11-2, the J gene TRBJ1-1; possible D gene TRBD1, 6 bases. Germline assignment: CDR1 SGHAT and CDR2 FQNNGV. The CDR3 has 14 residues. V gave up 3 bases and J gave up 2 bases, with 10 bases separating them. The CDR3 bases are TGTGCCAGCAGCTTGATCAGGGGTAACACTGAAGCTTTCTTT. This translates into CASSLIRGNTEAFF. Looking up the rest from reference TRBV11-2 and TRBJ1-1 gives the full variable domain: EAGVAQSPRYKIIEKRQSVAFWCNPISGHATLYWYQQILGQGPKLLIQFQNNGVVDDSQLPKDRFSAERLKGVDSTLKIQPAKLEDSAVYLCASSLIRGNTEAFFGQGTRLTVV.

This clonotype has more than one count but fewer than ten. The chain employs TRBV20-1 and TRBJ2-7, with 7 nucleotides matching TRBD1. Germline-derived CDR1 and CDR2 are DFQATT and SNEGSKA (reference sequence). The V and J ends lost 7 bases and 2 bases, in that order; junction bases with no gene match: 14. The CDR3 spans 15 residues. Here the CDR3 reads CSVVDRAFLTYEQYF. The CDR3, as DNA: TGCAGTGTCGTCGACAGGGCGTTCCTGACCTACGAGCAGTACTTC.

This clonotype was found a few times. The chain has TRBV4-1 and TRBJ2-4; D is possibly TRBD1 (6 bases). V lost 3 bases to trimming and J lost 10 bases, with 16 bases between them. Germline V gene data show CDR1 as MGHRA and CDR2 as YSYEKL. The CDR3 totals 14 residues. CDR3 loop: CASSQGVGQPIQYF. The CDR3, as DNA: TGCGCCAGCAGCCAGGGGGTAGGACAGCCTATTCAGTACTTC.

This clonotype was counted only a few times. J is TRBJ1-2 and V is TRBV7-2; D ambiguous. Germline V gene lookup returns CDR1 SGHTA and CDR2 FQGNSA. The CDR3 loop spans 14 amino acids. The ends were cut back, 5 bases at V and 6 bases at J, with 16 bases in the middle. The CDR3, as DNA: TGTGCCAGCAGCCCGGGATCGGCCTATGATGGCTACACCTTC. Protein product: CASSPGSAYDGYTF.

This clonotype was recorded at least ten times. This chain joins TRBV6-2 or TRBV6-3 and TRBJ2-3; 13 positions agree with TRBD2. CDR1 MNHEY and CDR2 SVGEGT come from the germline V gene. The V and J ends lost 2 bases and 4 bases, in that order; junction bases with no gene match: 0. This CDR3 is 15 amino acids long. The DNA for the CDR3 is TGTGCCAGCAGTTACGGGACTAGCGGGGCAGATACGCAGTATTTT. The encoded protein is CASSYGTSGADTQYF.

This clonotype occurred a few times. The chain carries TRBV3-1 and TRBJ2-2; D is uncertain. Germline V lookup: CDR1 LGHDT, CDR2 YNNKEL (reference sequence). Trimming stripped 4 bases from V and 4 bases from J, with 4 bases between. CDR3 length: 12 residues. In nucleotides, the CDR3 is TGTGCCAGCAGCCCCTTCACCGGGGAGCTGTTTTTT. Translation: CASSPFTGELFF.

This clonotype has only a few counts. The chain combines TRBV29-1 with TRBJ2-1; 10 positions agree with TRBD2. CDR3 size: 14 residues. Germline V lookup: CDR1 SQVTM, CDR2 ANQGSEA. Unmatched junction bases numbered 10, after V lost 5 bases and J lost 9 bases. CDR3 residues: CSVRRSGGPIEQFF. The CDR3 nucleotides read TGCAGCGTTCGACGTAGCGGGGGGCCAATTGAGCAGTTCTTC.

This clonotype occurred a few times. This chain connects TRBV6-5 to TRBJ2-3; unclear D gene. CDR1 MNHEY and CDR2 SVGAGI come from the germline V gene. The length of the CDR3 is 13 residues. The V and J ends lost 6 bases and 6 bases respectively, with 13 bases between them. In DNA, the CDR3 is TGTGCCAGCAGGCAGACAAGAACGGATACGCAGTATTTT. Translated, it gives CASRQTRTDTQYF.

Here the CDR3 reads CASSQAAGEAFF. The CDR3, as DNA: TGCGCCAGCAGCCAAGCTGCGGGAGAGGCTTTCTTT. The V gene is TRBV4-3, the J gene TRBJ1-1; D uncertain. Germline V gives CDR1 LGHNA, CDR2 YSLEER. V lost 1 base to trimming and J lost 11 bases, with 11 bases between them. This CDR3 contains 12 residues.

This clonotype was picked up many times. The V call is TRBV7-9, the J call TRBJ2-7; a possible D gene is TRBD2 (7 bases). The germline CDR1 and CDR2 sequences are SEHNR and FQNEAQ (reference sequence). This CDR3 contains 13 residues. V was pared by 2 bases and J by 6 bases, with 11 bases between. CDR3 region: CASSLKGGGEQYF. The DNA of the CDR3 is TGTGCCAGCAGCTTAAAGGGAGGGGGCGAGCAGTACTTC.